This is a list of T cell receptor beta chains from one sample in a study of cytomegalovirus exposure and HLA in healthy donors. The assay was immunoSEQ multiplex PCR, and TCRdb's table has in-frame clones only and misses some. Of approximately 150,000 clones listed, 84% are singletons. Material for sequencing was PBMCs. The source of these receptors is a man aged 25-45 years in good health and CMV-seropositive. Each CDR3 is given without its conserved first and last residue.

V gene	J gene	CDR3 protein
TRBV30	TRBJ2-2	AWSLDSTGELF
TRBV27	TRBJ2-2	ASSGGLWHTGELF
TRBV6-5	TRBJ2-3	ASSSGTGRRLDTQY
TRBV6-6	TRBJ1-6	ASTLQKPGPRATLH
TRBV28	TRBJ1-5	ASTREGGLGQPQH
TRBV29-1	TRBJ1-1	SVQPGQRNTEAF
TRBV28	TRBJ2-3	ASRSSGTDTQY
TRBV28	TRBJ2-7	ASSKPRLARYEQY
TRBV7-2	TRBJ2-1	ASSREREGYNEQF
TRBV4-1	TRBJ2-5	ASSQAGLAGGQETQY
TRBV18	TRBJ1-2	ASSPPSTGTAYGYT
TRBV7-2	TRBJ1-4	ASSPGAASNEKLF
TRBV2	TRBJ1-5	ASSSGQQRRSNQPQH
TRBV4-3	TRBJ2-3	ASSQEVGPTQY
TRBV6-4	TRBJ2-3	ASSEDGGATDTQY
TRBV28	TRBJ2-1	ASSLLEVYNEQF
TRBV10-3	TRBJ1-2	ANQGQGRGYT
TRBV7-3	TRBJ1-4	ATQRVPGEKLF
TRBV7-6	TRBJ2-1	ASSLGTSGVGDEQF
TRBV30	TRBJ2-3	AWSTGGASTDTQY
TRBV30	TRBJ1-1	AWSTSPSNHDTEAF
TRBV5-8	TRBJ1-4	ASSDSRGEKLF
TRBV5-4	TRBJ2-1	ASSWLEGLDEQF
TRBV5-4	TRBJ1-2	ASSLDRRDYNYGYT
TRBV21-1	TRBJ2-7	ANPGASGRYSYEQY
TRBV27	TRBJ1-5	ASSSSRGQGGQPQH
TRBV6-6	TRBJ1-3	ASRGRETGNTIY
TRBV2	TRBJ2-3	ASRGTSTDTQY
TRBV5-1	TRBJ2-1	ASSRLTSSSYNEQF
TRBV5-1	TRBJ1-1	ASSAFTGDGTEAF
TRBV2	TRBJ1-1	AGGVEAF
TRBV4-1	TRBJ1-2	ASSQTGGSGYT
TRBV5-1	TRBJ2-5	ASSLGVGGGETQY
TRBV28	TRBJ1-2	ASRRSGTGYGYT
TRBV5-4	TRBJ2-7	ASSLDNSGGAVFYEQY
TRBV19	TRBJ1-1	ASKYRGNTEAF
TRBV27	TRBJ2-1	ASSLGPPRFNEQF
TRBV28	TRBJ1-4	ASRPETPNRGKLF
TRBV1	TRBJ2-7	TSSPARRGRTHEQY
TRBV6-5	TRBJ1-2	ASSPDRGSYGYT
TRBV14	TRBJ2-2	ASSLRGAAGELF
TRBV9	TRBJ1-2	ASSDRDRVVVGYGYT
TRBV11-1	TRBJ2-7	ASSLVWDRGNEQY
TRBV28	TRBJ2-7	ASSPRPSGGKAYEQY
TRBV9	TRBJ1-6	ASSVETGGYNSPLH
TRBV29-1	TRBJ2-3	SVIGRLSAGEEY
TRBV10-2	TRBJ1-1	ASSESGQPEAF
TRBV28	TRBJ2-1	ASSFARGSYNEQF
TRBV10-3	TRBJ2-7	AISERDTNMKQY
TRBV27	TRBJ2-1	ASRGSSSYNEQF